The T cell receptor (beta chain) described here comes from a study of T cell responses to AZD1222 COVID-19 vaccine. CDR3 size: 12 residues. Only in-frame clones appear in the TCRdb table, and some are missing; sequencing was by immunoSEQ multiplex PCR. The table shows 200,000 or so clones, with approximately 92% occurring only once. The sequence was obtained from an adult in good health. The source was peripheral blood, collected on day 0 of AZD1222 vaccination. V usage is TRBV21-1 and J usage is TRBJ2-7; the D call in the table, TRBD1, was not verified against the DNA. TRBV21-1 is labeled a pseudogene. CDR3 region: CASRDIAYEQYF. For the CDR3, the DNA is TGTGCCAGCAGGGACATAGCCTACGAGCAGTACTTC.